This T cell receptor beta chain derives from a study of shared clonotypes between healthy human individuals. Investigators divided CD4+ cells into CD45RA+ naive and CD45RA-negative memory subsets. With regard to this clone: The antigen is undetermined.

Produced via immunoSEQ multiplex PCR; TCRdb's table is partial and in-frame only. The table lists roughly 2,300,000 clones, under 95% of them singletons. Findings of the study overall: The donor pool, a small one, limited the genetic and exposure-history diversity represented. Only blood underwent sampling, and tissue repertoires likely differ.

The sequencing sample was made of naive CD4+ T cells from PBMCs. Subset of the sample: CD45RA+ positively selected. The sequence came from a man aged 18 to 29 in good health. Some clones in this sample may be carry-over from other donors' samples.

The CDR3 is CASSPGGADEKLFF. The CDR3 bases are TGTGCCAGCTCACCCGGGGGGGCGGATGAAAAACTGTTTTTT. The V gene is TRBV18, the J gene TRBJ1-4; possible D gene TRBD1, 6 bases. The V end lost 3 bases, the J end lost 6 bases, and 11 bases lay between the germline ends. CDR3 length: 14 amino acids. Germline-derived CDR1 and CDR2 are KGHSH and LQKENI.